This is a list of T cell receptor beta chains from one sample in a study of shared clonotypes between healthy human individuals. Data came from immunoSEQ multiplex PCR; TCRdb stores just in-frame clones and leaves some out. This table holds roughly 500,000 clones, roughly 80% found once. The sequenced sample was PBMCs. These receptors all stem from a woman in her 40s in good health. Some clones in this sample may be carry-over from other donors' samples. Both conserved end residues are part of each CDR3. A D gene is named only where the DNA matches it firmly. Size tells how often a clone was seen (once, few, many) or the class of an expanded clone, and some rows leave it out.

J: TRBJ1-1
V: TRBV13
size: .
D: .
DNA: TGTGCCAGCAGCTTAGTACTGCCGAGGACTGAAGCTTTCTTT
CDR3: CASSLVLPRTEAFF

J: TRBJ2-3
V: TRBV28
size: .
D: TRBD2
DNA: TGTGCCAGCAGTGGTAATGCGGGGGTCACAGATACGCAGTATTTT
CDR3: CASSGNAGVTDTQYF

J: TRBJ2-7
V: TRBV28
size: .
D: TRBD2
DNA: TGTGCCAGCAGCTCCCCGGGACTAGCGGGAGGCTACGAGCAGTACTTC
CDR3: CASSSPGLAGGYEQYF

J: TRBJ2-1
V: TRBV5-1
size: .
D: .
DNA: TGCGCCAGCAGCTTGGTAGCGGTCAGCTCCTACAATGAGCAGTTCTTC
CDR3: CASSLVAVSSYNEQFF

J: TRBJ2-3
V: TRBV4-2
size: .
D: TRBD2
DNA: TGTGCCAGCAGCCAGGGACTAGCGGGACGCGCAGATACGCAGTATTTT
CDR3: CASSQGLAGRADTQYF

J: TRBJ2-1
V: TRBV28
size: .
D: .
DNA: TGTGCCAGCAGTATAGCGTACAATGAGCAGTTCTTC
CDR3: CASSIAYNEQFF

J: TRBJ2-7
V: TRBV7-2
size: .
D: .
DNA: TGTGCCAGCAGCTTAGCGCCTAGGTCGGCCTACGAGCAGTACTTC
CDR3: CASSLAPRSAYEQYF

J: TRBJ1-1
V: TRBV28
size: .
D: .
DNA: TGTGCCAGCAGCACCAAGACAGATGAAAACACTGAAGCTTTCTTT
CDR3: CASSTKTDENTEAFF

J: TRBJ1-2
V: TRBV4-3
size: once
D: TRBD1
DNA: TGCGCCAGCAGCCAAGAGGGAGGCAGGGGGAACTATGGCTACACCTTC
CDR3: CASSQEGGRGNYGYTF

J: TRBJ2-5
V: TRBV18
size: few
D: .
DNA: TGTGCCAGCTCACTTGTACAGCAAGAGACCCAGTACTTC
CDR3: CASSLVQQETQYF

J: TRBJ1-1
V: TRBV6-4
size: .
D: .
DNA: TGTGCCAGCAGTACGACCAGGGGTACTGAAGCTTTCTTT
CDR3: CASSTTRGTEAFF

J: TRBJ2-2
V: TRBV30
size: .
D: .
DNA: TGTGCCTGGAGTGCCCCCACGAACACCGGGGAGCTGTTTTTT
CDR3: CAWSAPTNTGELFF

J: TRBJ2-5
V: TRBV4-1
size: few
D: .
DNA: TGCGCCAGCAGCCCCGGACGGGCCCGACAAGAGACCCAGTACTTC
CDR3: CASSPGRARQETQYF

J: TRBJ2-7
V: TRBV29-1
size: few
D: .
DNA: TGCAGCGTTGCTGTCGGGACCCTTTCCTACGAGCAGTACTTC
CDR3: CSVAVGTLSYEQYF

J: TRBJ2-5
V: TRBV4-1
size: .
D: TRBD1
DNA: TGCGCCAGCAGCCAAAAGTTGACAGGGGAAGAGACCCAGTACTTC
CDR3: CASSQKLTGEETQYF

J: TRBJ1-5
V: TRBV28
size: .
D: .
DNA: TGTGCCAGCAGTTTATTGGGTCTCCACAATCAGCCCCAGCATTTT
CDR3: CASSLLGLHNQPQHF

J: TRBJ1-2
V: TRBV27
size: .
D: .
DNA: TGTGCCAGCAGTTTTGGCAGGGGAACGTATGGCTACACCTTC
CDR3: CASSFGRGTYGYTF

J: TRBJ1-6
V: TRBV30
size: .
D: .
DNA: TGTGCCTGGAGCCGCTCCTATAATTCACCCCTCCACTTT
CDR3: CAWSRSYNSPLHF

J: TRBJ2-5
V: TRBV2
size: .
D: TRBD2
DNA: TGTGCCAGCATTACGCGGGAGAACCTAGAGACCCAGTACTTC
CDR3: CASITRENLETQYF

J: TRBJ2-1
V: TRBV6-5
size: many
D: .
DNA: TGTGCCAGCAGTTCCACAAGGGGGGCCCAGCAGTTCTTC
CDR3: CASSSTRGAQQFF

J: TRBJ1-5
V: TRBV7-6
size: once
D: TRBD1
DNA: TGTGCCAGCAGCTTACAGGGGGATCAGCCCCAGCATTTT
CDR3: CASSLQGDQPQHF

J: TRBJ2-7
V: TRBV7-9
size: .
D: .
DNA: TGTGCCAGCAGCCGGGGGTTCCGGGGCGAGCAGTACTTC
CDR3: CASSRGFRGEQYF

J: TRBJ1-1
V: TRBV28
size: .
D: .
DNA: TGTGCCAGCAGTTTTGAGAGGTCCCGGTCGGGCACTGAAGCTTTCTTT
CDR3: CASSFERSRSGTEAFF

J: TRBJ2-7
V: TRBV9
size: .
D: .
DNA: TGTGCCAGCAGCACCGGCACCGGAGGCGGCTACGAGCAGTACTTC
CDR3: CASSTGTGGGYEQYF

J: TRBJ2-1
V: TRBV11-2
size: .
D: .
DNA: TGTGCCAGCAGCCCGGCCAGCTCCTACAATGAGCAGTTCTTC
CDR3: CASSPASSYNEQFF

J: TRBJ2-2
V: TRBV7-3
size: .
D: TRBD2
DNA: TGTGCCAGCAGCACCGGGACTAGCGGGCTGAACACCGGGGAGCTGTTTTTT
CDR3: CASSTGTSGLNTGELFF

J: TRBJ2-5
V: TRBV29-1
size: .
D: .
DNA: TGCAGCGTTGAAGTGGGGAGTGCTGGGACCCAGTACTTC
CDR3: CSVEVGSAGTQYF

J: TRBJ1-4
V: TRBV6-6
size: .
D: TRBD1
DNA: TGTGCCAGCAGTTCGATAGGGGGCGCGGCGGAAAAACTGTTTTTT
CDR3: CASSSIGGAAEKLFF

J: TRBJ2-5
V: TRBV9
size: .
D: .
DNA: TGTGCCAGCAGCTTATCCCCGGGTAGCGGACAAGAGACCCAGTACTTC
CDR3: CASSLSPGSGQETQYF